This T cell receptor (beta chain) originates from a study of blood T cells in healthy people across ages (dated by TCRdb to about 2015). Describing the broader study: In model experiments, template switching captured about one uniquely barcoded TCR beta cDNA molecule for every two T cells. Using deep sequencing normalized with unique cDNA molecular identifiers, the study measured how TCR beta repertoire diversity changes with age. Donors were grouped into four age groups: young (average 16 years), middle-aged (roughly 40), aged (around 60) and long-lived (around 80). To avoid experimental bias, donors of different ages were randomly spread across the sequencing lanes. Using the same blood draw, the study looked at two additional independent replicas of 1 million unique cDNA reads for two donors, one aged 18 to 30 and the other aged 80 or older. Paper-wide results and their limitations: Observed TCR beta diversity per million T cells fell roughly linearly with age, and a significant reduction was already apparent by age roughly 40. Observed TCR beta diversity correlated strongly with the percentage of naive T cells measured by flow cytometry. Because profiling used bulk unsorted PBMCs, naive and antigen-experienced compartments could not be compared conclusively. Compared with the aged group, more naive CD4+ T cells, fewer expanded clones and increased TCR diversity were shown by the long-lived group, suggesting age selection. Total diversity estimates from one million sequenced T cells were considered lower bounds and underestimates. Donor CMV infection status was unknown, potentially confounding age-related changes in expanded clonotypes.

A note on this clonotype: Its target antigen remains unknown. Base qualities are not at hand, and no much larger clone is one base apart.

V has 3 bases trimmed and J has 7 bases trimmed; junction bases matching no gene number 12. From the cysteine up to the phenylalanine, the CDR3 has a length of 15 residues. Kept here is only the CDR3 DNA, which spans 45 bases and is read in frame from base 1. The germline V gene provides CDR1 KGHSH and CDR2 LQKENI. Receptor libraries were prepared by 5' RACE. The sample was run on an Illumina HiSeq 2500. The second PCR ran for roughly 6 to 11 cycles and used a J-beta primer mix along with a sample-barcoded 5' primer. Each TCR beta cDNA molecule received a unique molecular identifier from a template-switch 5' adaptor carrying 12 random nucleotides. At least 3 million CDR3-containing paired-end reads were obtained from each sample. All of the RNA was converted into first-strand cDNA using the Mint cDNA synthesis kit, with a TRBC-specific oligonucleotide serving as the primer. All cDNA was treated with uracil-DNA glycosylase and then went through a first 18-cycle PCR with the universal primers M1SS and BC2_uni_R. As for the original processing: Normalization of each sample was performed by random selection of 1 million high-quality reads, each carrying a distinct molecular identifier. Instead of being binned into consensus sequences, reads with shared molecular identifiers were discarded. MiTCR, run with a Q25 quality threshold and the strictest error-elimination algorithm, handled CDR3 identification, clonotype clustering and error correction. Lower-bound total TCR beta diversity was estimated with a nonparametric unseen species model using Euler transformation. TCRdb applied fastp at Q25 and MiXCR to the public reads, then kept only in-frame beta chains. When rows share a CDR3 protein, they turn into one entry using the most common DNA and genes. TCRdb, rather than the study authors, made the V and J calls. The sample data list 650,000 or so distinct CDR3 sequences, and more than 45% of these were observed just once. Of the sample, 13% is held by the ten largest clones.

Donors were about 36 systemically healthy Caucasian individuals from Russia aged roughly 6 to 100 years. Ten milliliters of peripheral blood were drawn from each donor into EDTA-treated Vacutainer tubes. Ficoll-Paque density-gradient centrifugation was used to isolate PBMCs, with at least 7 million obtained per sample. Trizol reagent was used to extract total RNA from the PBMCs, yielding at least 6 micrograms per sample. For every donor, an aliquot of PBMCs went through flow cytometry to measure the percentages of naive CD45RAhigh/CD27high T cells. This TCR was recovered from a woman of 80 years or more in good health. The rearrangement combines TRBV18 with TRBJ2-7, and 7 bases in between align with TRBD2. Specimen: blood. The CDR3 reads CASSPPQGLNNEQYF. The sequenced DNA: TGTGCCAGCTCACCTCCCCAGGGACTAAACAATGAGCAGTACTTC.